A selection of T cell receptor beta chains follows, all from one sample in a study of CD8+ T cells in alopecia areata. Only in-frame clones appear in the TCRdb table, and some are missing; sequencing was by immunoSEQ multiplex PCR. The sample has around 210,000 clones, approximately 53% seen once; the top ten hold around 5.1%. Material for sequencing was CD8+ T cells sorted from blood. The origin of the receptors is a human donor in good health. Both conserved end residues are part of each CDR3. The D gene is left open where the match is weak. Rows give clone size only sometimes, using once, few, many, or a class for an expanded clone.

d_gene: NA
v_gene: TRBV29-1
j_gene: TRBJ1-2
abundance: NA
CDR3aa: CSVESGLFYGYTF
CDR3nt: TGCAGCGTTGAATCCGGACTGTTCTATGGCTACACCTTC

d_gene: NA
v_gene: TRBV29-1
j_gene: TRBJ1-5
abundance: NA
CDR3aa: CSVVEGGNQPQHF
CDR3nt: TGCAGCGTTGTTGAGGGGGGCAATCAGCCCCAGCATTTT

d_gene: TRBD2
v_gene: TRBV6-5
j_gene: TRBJ2-3
abundance: NA
CDR3aa: CASSLAGASTDTQYF
CDR3nt: TGTGCCAGCAGTTTAGCGGGGGCTAGCACAGATACGCAGTATTTT

d_gene: NA
v_gene: TRBV5-6
j_gene: TRBJ2-7
abundance: NA
CDR3aa: CASSDVFTYEQYF
CDR3nt: TGTGCCAGCAGCGATGTTTTCACCTACGAGCAGTACTTC

d_gene: NA
v_gene: TRBV4-1
j_gene: TRBJ2-7
abundance: once
CDR3aa: CASSWYRSGEQYF
CDR3nt: TGCGCCAGCAGCTGGTACAGGTCTGGGGAGCAGTACTTC

d_gene: NA
v_gene: TRBV30
j_gene: TRBJ1-6
abundance: NA
CDR3aa: CAWRDTTSSYNSPLHF
CDR3nt: TGTGCCTGGAGAGACACGACTAGCTCCTATAATTCACCCCTCCACTTT

d_gene: TRBD1
v_gene: TRBV4-1
j_gene: TRBJ2-5
abundance: NA
CDR3aa: CASSQVRDRSAETQYF
CDR3nt: TGCGCCAGCAGCCAGGTCCGGGACAGGAGTGCGGAGACCCAGTACTTC

d_gene: TRBD2
v_gene: TRBV6-1
j_gene: TRBJ2-1
abundance: NA
CDR3aa: CASSSGGDNEQFF
CDR3nt: TGTGCCAGCAGTTCGGGGGGGGACAATGAGCAGTTCTTC

d_gene: NA
v_gene: TRBV5-6
j_gene: TRBJ1-1
abundance: NA
CDR3aa: CASSYKWGEAFF
CDR3nt: TGTGCCAGCAGCTATAAGTGGGGTGAAGCTTTCTTT

d_gene: TRBD1
v_gene: TRBV27
j_gene: TRBJ1-2
abundance: once
CDR3aa: CASSGDREVDGYTF
CDR3nt: TGTGCCAGCAGCGGGGACAGGGAAGTTGATGGCTACACCTTC

d_gene: TRBD1
v_gene: TRBV6-5
j_gene: TRBJ1-1
abundance: NA
CDR3aa: CASSYPGQGENTEAFF
CDR3nt: TGTGCCAGCAGTTACCCTGGACAGGGAGAGAACACTGAAGCTTTCTTT

d_gene: TRBD1
v_gene: TRBV7-8
j_gene: TRBJ1-1
abundance: NA
CDR3aa: CASRPRTGGVNTEAFF
CDR3nt: TGTGCCAGCAGACCAAGGACAGGGGGTGTGAACACTGAAGCTTTCTTT

d_gene: NA
v_gene: TRBV5-6
j_gene: TRBJ2-7
abundance: NA
CDR3aa: CASSLQGSEQYF
CDR3nt: TGTGCCAGCAGCTTGCAGGGTTCCGAGCAGTACTTC

d_gene: NA
v_gene: TRBV11-1
j_gene: TRBJ2-7
abundance: NA
CDR3aa: CASQGSSYEQYF
CDR3nt: TGTGCCAGCCAAGGGAGCTCCTACGAGCAGTACTTC

d_gene: NA
v_gene: TRBV4-2
j_gene: TRBJ2-7
abundance: NA
CDR3aa: CASSQDEGSSYEQYF
CDR3nt: TGTGCCAGCAGCCAAGATGAGGGGAGCTCCTACGAGCAGTACTTC

d_gene: TRBD1
v_gene: TRBV29-1
j_gene: TRBJ2-5
abundance: NA
CDR3aa: CSVEDGQGFRETQYF
CDR3nt: TGCAGCGTTGAAGACGGACAGGGGTTCCGAGAGACCCAGTACTTC

d_gene: TRBD2
v_gene: TRBV18
j_gene: TRBJ2-7
abundance: NA
CDR3aa: CASSRTASGGAYEQYF
CDR3nt: TGTGCCAGCTCACGAACAGCGTCGGGAGGTGCCTACGAGCAGTACTTC

d_gene: TRBD1
v_gene: TRBV30
j_gene: TRBJ2-5
abundance: NA
CDR3aa: CAWSEGTGGYQETQYF
CDR3nt: TGTGCCTGGAGTGAGGGGACAGGAGGGTACCAAGAGACCCAGTACTTC

d_gene: TRBD2
v_gene: TRBV13
j_gene: TRBJ2-1
abundance: few
CDR3aa: CASSLVAGGPNEQFF
CDR3nt: TGTGCCAGCAGCTTAGTTGCGGGGGGGCCAAATGAGCAGTTCTTC

d_gene: NA
v_gene: TRBV5-4
j_gene: TRBJ2-3
abundance: NA
CDR3aa: CASSFPRGADTDTQYF
CDR3nt: TGTGCCAGCAGCTTTCCTCGGGGGGCGGACACAGATACGCAGTATTTT

d_gene: TRBD2
v_gene: TRBV2
j_gene: TRBJ2-7
abundance: NA
CDR3aa: CASSDTTSGGFEQYF
CDR3nt: TGTGCCAGCAGCGATACGACTAGCGGGGGATTCGAGCAGTACTTC

d_gene: NA
v_gene: TRBV2
j_gene: TRBJ2-7
abundance: NA
CDR3aa: CASEGAESSYEQYF
CDR3nt: TGTGCCAGCGAAGGGGCGGAGAGCTCCTACGAGCAGTACTTC

d_gene: NA
v_gene: TRBV15
j_gene: TRBJ1-1
abundance: NA
CDR3aa: CAPGSGGADTEAFF
CDR3nt: TGTGCCCCTGGGTCAGGCGGCGCCGACACTGAAGCTTTCTTT

d_gene: NA
v_gene: TRBV14
j_gene: TRBJ2-7
abundance: few
CDR3aa: CASSQARAGEQYF
CDR3nt: TGTGCCAGCAGCCAAGCCCGAGCGGGCGAGCAGTACTTC

d_gene: NA
v_gene: TRBV4-1
j_gene: TRBJ2-5
abundance: NA
CDR3aa: CASSQEVGARNQETQYF
CDR3nt: TGCGCCAGCAGCCAAGAGGTTGGGGCTAGGAACCAAGAGACCCAGTACTTC

d_gene: NA
v_gene: TRBV2
j_gene: TRBJ1-2
abundance: NA
CDR3aa: CAGRTEGPIGYGYTF
CDR3nt: TGTGCCGGACGTACAGAAGGACCGATTGGGTATGGCTACACCTTC

d_gene: NA
v_gene: TRBV6-5
j_gene: TRBJ1-2
abundance: NA
CDR3aa: CASSYGVNYGYTF
CDR3nt: TGTGCCAGCAGTTACGGGGTTAACTATGGCTACACCTTC

d_gene: NA
v_gene: TRBV9
j_gene: TRBJ2-7
abundance: NA
CDR3aa: CASSVNRVGEQYF
CDR3nt: TGTGCCAGCAGCGTGAACAGGGTGGGCGAGCAGTACTTC

d_gene: NA
v_gene: TRBV6-5
j_gene: TRBJ1-5
abundance: NA
CDR3aa: CASTPGSGGNQPQHF
CDR3nt: TGTGCCAGCACCCCAGGTTCAGGTGGCAATCAGCCCCAGCATTTT

d_gene: TRBD1
v_gene: TRBV4-1
j_gene: TRBJ1-4
abundance: NA
CDR3aa: CASSPGTAGATNEKLFF
CDR3nt: TGCGCCAGCAGCCCCGGGACAGCCGGTGCAACTAATGAAAAACTGTTTTTT

d_gene: NA
v_gene: TRBV4-1
j_gene: TRBJ1-2
abundance: NA
CDR3aa: CASSQVGPVDGYTF
CDR3nt: TGCGCCAGCAGCCAAGTCGGGCCAGTCGACGGCTACACCTTC

d_gene: NA
v_gene: TRBV4-1
j_gene: TRBJ1-6
abundance: NA
CDR3aa: CANSQAGNSPLHF
CDR3nt: TGCGCCAACAGCCAAGCAGGGAACTCACCCCTCCACTTT

d_gene: TRBD2
v_gene: TRBV15
j_gene: TRBJ2-7
abundance: NA
CDR3aa: CATSMTSGGEQYF
CDR3nt: TGTGCCACCAGCATGACTAGCGGGGGGGAGCAGTACTTC

d_gene: TRBD1
v_gene: TRBV13
j_gene: TRBJ1-1
abundance: NA
CDR3aa: CASSSWTGSNTEAFF
CDR3nt: TGTGCCAGCAGCTCCTGGACAGGATCGAACACTGAAGCTTTCTTT

d_gene: TRBD1
v_gene: TRBV29-1
j_gene: TRBJ1-2
abundance: once
CDR3aa: CSVGDREGQYGYTF
CDR3nt: TGCAGCGTCGGGGACAGGGAGGGCCAGTATGGCTACACCTTC

d_gene: NA
v_gene: TRBV5-1
j_gene: TRBJ1-6
abundance: once
CDR3aa: CASSLAGGQSPLHF
CDR3nt: TGCGCCAGCAGCTTGGCCGGGGGACAATCACCCCTCCACTTT

d_gene: NA
v_gene: TRBV2
j_gene: TRBJ2-3
abundance: NA
CDR3aa: CASSEAGQARDTQYF
CDR3nt: TGTGCCAGCAGTGAAGCGGGGCAGGCCCGAGATACGCAGTATTTT

d_gene: NA
v_gene: TRBV2
j_gene: TRBJ2-5
abundance: NA
CDR3aa: CASSEDIGEETQYF
CDR3nt: TGTGCCAGCAGTGAAGATATCGGGGAAGAGACCCAGTACTTC

d_gene: NA
v_gene: TRBV6-1
j_gene: TRBJ2-7
abundance: NA
CDR3aa: CASCPQGSYEQYF
CDR3nt: TGTGCCAGCTGCCCCCAGGGCAGCTACGAGCAGTACTTC

d_gene: NA
v_gene: TRBV7-8
j_gene: TRBJ1-2
abundance: NA
CDR3aa: CASSLKGNSYGYTF
CDR3nt: TGTGCCAGCAGCTTAAAGGGGAACAGCTATGGCTACACCTTC

d_gene: NA
v_gene: TRBV29-1
j_gene: TRBJ1-4
abundance: NA
CDR3aa: CSVVDWTDEKLFF
CDR3nt: TGCAGCGTTGTCGACTGGACGGATGAAAAACTGTTTTTT

d_gene: NA
v_gene: TRBV29-1
j_gene: TRBJ2-2
abundance: NA
CDR3aa: CSVAGTGELFF
CDR3nt: TGCAGCGTTGCTGGGACCGGGGAGCTGTTTTTT

d_gene: NA
v_gene: TRBV4-1
j_gene: TRBJ1-1
abundance: NA
CDR3aa: CASSQDGTGSEAFF
CDR3nt: TGCGCCAGCAGCCAAGATGGCACAGGGAGTGAAGCTTTCTTT

d_gene: NA
v_gene: TRBV28
j_gene: TRBJ2-3
abundance: few
CDR3aa: CASSVRADTQYF
CDR3nt: TGTGCCAGCAGTGTGCGGGCCGATACGCAGTATTTT

d_gene: TRBD1
v_gene: TRBV7-6
j_gene: TRBJ1-3
abundance: NA
CDR3aa: CASSGSGTGSGNTIYF
CDR3nt: TGTGCCAGCAGCGGATCCGGGACAGGGTCTGGAAACACCATATATTTT

d_gene: NA
v_gene: TRBV15
j_gene: TRBJ2-1
abundance: NA
CDR3aa: CATSGGVEQFF
CDR3nt: TGTGCCACCAGCGGGGGTGTTGAGCAGTTCTTC

d_gene: TRBD1
v_gene: TRBV5-1
j_gene: TRBJ2-3
abundance: NA
CDR3aa: CASSRDRPTDTQYF
CDR3nt: TGCGCCAGCAGCAGGGACAGGCCCACAGATACGCAGTATTTT

d_gene: NA
v_gene: TRBV6-5
j_gene: TRBJ2-3
abundance: NA
CDR3aa: CASSYGGSGSYTQYF
CDR3nt: TGTGCCAGCAGTTACGGAGGCAGTGGGTCCTATACGCAGTATTTT

d_gene: NA
v_gene: TRBV29-1
j_gene: TRBJ1-2
abundance: NA
CDR3aa: CSVEEVGYTF
CDR3nt: TGCAGCGTTGAAGAGGTTGGCTACACCTTC

d_gene: NA
v_gene: TRBV5-1
j_gene: TRBJ2-1
abundance: NA
CDR3aa: CASSWSGAEQFF
CDR3nt: TGCGCCAGCAGCTGGTCCGGGGCTGAGCAGTTCTTC

d_gene: NA
v_gene: TRBV12-5
j_gene: TRBJ1-2
abundance: NA
CDR3aa: CASAPPRGNYGYTF
CDR3nt: TGTGCTAGTGCCCCGCCGAGGGGTAACTATGGCTACACCTTC

d_gene: NA
v_gene: TRBV5-1
j_gene: TRBJ2-1
abundance: NA
CDR3aa: CASSLGREQFF
CDR3nt: TGCGCCAGCAGCTTGGGAAGGGAGCAGTTCTTC

d_gene: TRBD1
v_gene: TRBV29-1
j_gene: TRBJ1-2
abundance: few
CDR3aa: CSVGQGDGYTF
CDR3nt: TGCAGCGTTGGGCAGGGGGATGGCTACACCTTC

d_gene: NA
v_gene: TRBV6-5
j_gene: TRBJ2-1
abundance: NA
CDR3aa: CASSKDPDSYNEQFF
CDR3nt: TGTGCCAGCAGTAAGGACCCGGACTCCTACAATGAGCAGTTCTTC

d_gene: TRBD1
v_gene: TRBV15
j_gene: TRBJ2-3
abundance: NA
CDR3aa: CATSRSRDRVTDTQYF
CDR3nt: TGTGCCACCAGCAGATCCCGGGACAGGGTCACAGATACGCAGTATTTT

d_gene: TRBD1
v_gene: TRBV5-1
j_gene: TRBJ1-1
abundance: NA
CDR3aa: CASSFGQGGTEAFF
CDR3nt: TGCGCCAGCAGCTTTGGACAGGGAGGAACTGAAGCTTTCTTT

d_gene: NA
v_gene: TRBV4-1
j_gene: TRBJ2-7
abundance: NA
CDR3aa: CASSPGRRDEQYF
CDR3nt: TGCGCCAGCAGCCCCGGACGTCGGGACGAGCAGTACTTC

d_gene: TRBD2
v_gene: TRBV4-1
j_gene: TRBJ2-7
abundance: NA
CDR3aa: CASSQETSAVYEQYF
CDR3nt: TGCGCCAGCAGCCAAGAGACTAGCGCGGTCTACGAGCAGTACTTC

d_gene: NA
v_gene: TRBV4-1
j_gene: TRBJ2-7
abundance: NA
CDR3aa: CASSLDRTYEQYF
CDR3nt: TGCGCCAGCAGCCTCGACAGGACCTACGAGCAGTACTTC

d_gene: NA
v_gene: TRBV11-2
j_gene: TRBJ2-7
abundance: NA
CDR3aa: CASSWTEYEQYF
CDR3nt: TGTGCCAGCAGCTGGACTGAGTACGAGCAGTACTTC